This TCR beta chain is from a study of blood T cell repertoires in COVID-19. The wider study: Nucleic acid was either cDNA or gDNA, and it came from T cells, B-cell-depleted T cells, or PBMCs.

Measured with immunoSEQ multiplex PCR; TCRdb has only the in-frame clones, and not every one. The data contain 300,000 to 400,000 clones, roughly 87% of them singletons. This CDR3 contains 15 residues. The germline V gene has CDR1 SNHLY and CDR2 FYNNEI. Unmatched junction bases numbered 7, after V lost 0 bases and J lost 7 bases. This receptor was taken from a man aged 30-40 years with COVID-19, enrolled during active disease. Sequencing was done on a sample of peripheral blood. The J gene is TRBJ1-2, the V gene TRBV2; the match to TRBD1 covers 8 bases. The CDR3 loop reads CASSEAGQGAGGYTF. In DNA, the CDR3 is TGTGCCAGCAGTGAAGCCGGCCAGGGGGCGGGTGGCTACACCTTC. The whole variable domain, filled in from reference TRBV2 and TRBJ1-2, reads EPEVTQTPSHQVTQMGQEVILRCVPISNHLYFYWYRQILGQKVEFLVSFYNNEISEKSEIFDDQFSVERPDGSNFTLKIRSTKLEDSAMYFCASSEAGQGAGGYTFGSGTRLTVV.